Shown below are 25 T cell receptor beta chains from a single sample sequenced in a study of T cell repertoires in cytomegalovirus infection. In TCRdb, the reads were re-called with MiXCR into one record per CDR3 protein. This table holds almost 550,000 distinct CDR3 sequences, 16% found once. Sequenced sample: CD8+ T cells from PBMCs. The receptors originated from a human donor in good health (CMV status not recorded). Some clones in this sample may be carry-over from other donors' samples.

Ten or more counts support this clonotype. The chain uses TRBV11-2 and TRBJ1-1; D is undetermined. CDR3 size: 13 residues. The germline V gene has CDR1 SGHAT and CDR2 FQNNGV. Deletions cut 5 bases from V and 4 bases from J, with 11 bases between. CDR3: CASSRGLATEAFF. The CDR3 region has the DNA TGTGCCAGCAGCCGAGGACTTGCCACTGAAGCTTTCTTT.

As to this clonotype: This sequence may be a read error, since a much larger clone differs from it by one base. The chain employs TRBV7-3 and TRBJ1-6; 7 bases agree with TRBD1. The CDR3 spans 15 residues. CDR1 SGHTA and CDR2 FQGTGA come from the germline V gene. The CDR3 DNA is TGTGCCAGCGGCTTAGAAGGGGGCGATAATTCACCCCTCCACTTT. This codes for CASGLEGGDNSPLHF.

The table lists this clonotype with a few counts. The chain carries TRBV27 and TRBJ2-3, with D unclear. The germline V and J ends were trimmed by 4 bases and 0 bases, with 14 bases remaining between them. This CDR3 region has 16 residues. Germline assignment: CDR1 MNHEY and CDR2 SMNVEV (reference sequence). The CDR3 nucleotides are TGTGCCAGCAGTTCCACTTCTAGATCTAGCACAGATACGCAGTATTTT. Translation gives CASSSTSRSSTDTQYF.

This clonotype has more than one count but fewer than ten. The chain carries TRBV20-1 and TRBJ2-7; tentatively, D is TRBD1 or TRBD2 (5 bases each). Germline V gives CDR1 DFQATT, CDR2 SNEGSKA (reference sequence). This CDR3 comprises 17 residues. The V and J ends lost 0 bases and 1 base respectively, with 19 bases between them. CDR3 nucleotide sequence: TGCAGTGCTAGAGATCAGAGCGGACACGTAACTTCCTACGAGCAGTACTTC. Its protein product is CSARDQSGHVTSYEQYF.

This clonotype was recorded at least ten times. CDR3 nucleotides: TGTGCCAGCAGCTTAAATGATGGGTCAGAGACCCAGTACTTC. Protein: CASSLNDGSETQYF. V and J are TRBV7-9 and TRBJ2-5; D is undetermined. The CDR3 covers 14 residues. V gave up 2 bases and J gave up 4 bases, with 11 bases separating them. Germline V gives CDR1 SEHNR, CDR2 FQNEAQ (reference sequence).

This clonotype was detected ten times or more. The gene calls are TRBV7-6 and TRBJ2-7; the match to TRBD2 covers 10 bases. CDR3 length: 17 amino acids. J lost 0 bases, V lost 2 bases, and 7 bases had no gene match. In germline, CDR1 is SGHVS, CDR2 FNYEAQ. CDR3 nucleotide sequence: TGTGCCAGCAGCTTATTCCCGACTAGCGGGCCCTCCTACGAGCAGTACTTC. Translating gives CASSLFPTSGPSYEQYF.

For this clonotype: A much larger clone sits a single nucleotide away, making a read error possible. The chain employs TRBV7-6 and TRBJ2-1; D possibly corresponds to TRBD2 (6 bases). The V end lost 4 bases, the J end lost 13 bases, and 11 bases lay between the germline ends. CDR1 SGHVS and CDR2 FNYEAQ come from the germline V gene. The CDR3 spans 11 residues. The CDR3 DNA reads as TGTGCCAGCAGCTCCCGCGGGGATCAGTTCTTC. The encoded protein is CASSSRGDQFF.

This chain joins TRBV30 and TRBJ2-1; TRBD1 aligns across 7 bases. Germline values: CDR1 GTSNPN, CDR2 SVGIG (reference sequence). The V and J ends lost 2 bases and 1 base, in that order; junction bases with no gene match: 2. The CDR3 covers 14 residues. CDR3 in DNA: TGTGCCTGGAGTCTGGGACAGTCCTACAATGAGCAGTTCTTC. Protein product: CAWSLGQSYNEQFF. Variable domain in full (rest from reference TRBV30 and TRBJ2-1): SQTIHQWPATLVQPVGSPLSLECTVEGTSNPNLYWYRQAAGRGLQLLFYSVGIGQISSEVPQNLSASRPQDRQFILSSKKLLLSDSGFYLCAWSLGQSYNEQFFGPGTRLTVL.

The chain links TRBV20-1 to TRBJ2-7; a weak D match, TRBD2 (6 bases). Germline values: CDR1 DFQATT, CDR2 SNEGSKA (reference sequence). V was shortened by 1 base and J by 3 bases, with 7 bases between the two germline ends. This CDR3 region has 12 residues. Here the CDR3 DNA reads TGCAGTGCTAGAGCGGGACTCTACGAGCAGTACTTC. Encoded protein: CSARAGLYEQYF.

This clonotype was seen many times. The rearrangement joins TRBV10-3 to TRBJ2-7, with 7 bases aligning to TRBD1. Germline loops: CDR1 ENHRY, CDR2 SYGVKD. There are 13 residues in the CDR3. V lost 6 bases and J lost 2; bases outside the gene matches: 4. CDR3 coding DNA: TGTGCCATCAGCCAGGGACAGACCTACGAGCAGTACTTC. Translated, it gives CAISQGQTYEQYF.

On this clonotype: Being one base from a much bigger clone, this may be a read error. The CDR3 ends on some other residue instead of the conserved phenylalanine or tryptophan, so this is likely a read error. The chain recombines TRBV11-2 with TRBJ2-7; D is perhaps TRBD1 (5 bases). The CDR3 is 17 residues long. Germline CDR1 and CDR2: SGHAT and FQNNGV. The ends were cut back, 5 bases at V and 4 bases at J, with 24 bases in the middle. DNA of the CDR3: TGTGCCAGCAGCCCGACCGCGTGGCAGGGAACAATTTACGAGCAGTACTTA. It yields the protein CASSPTAWQGTIYEQYL.

In this sample, this clonotype turned up many times. The chain is built from TRBV7-9 and TRBJ2-1; 8 bases agree with TRBD2. CDR1 is SEHNR and CDR2 is FQNEAQ in the germline V gene (reference sequence). V was clipped by 5 bases and J by 4 bases; unmatched bases: 13. The length of the CDR3 is 17 residues. The CDR3 DNA reads TGTGCCAGCAGCCAGCTACCCCCCAGCGGGAGTTACAATGAGCAGTTCTTC. It translates to CASSQLPPSGSYNEQFF.

About this clonotype: A much larger clone is a single base away; this may be a read error. The CDR3 region has the DNA TGTGCCAGTAGTCCCCTGGAACAACAAGAGACCCAGTACTTC. It encodes CASSPLEQQETQYF. This sequence joins TRBV19 and TRBJ2-5; no clear D gene. Looked up from germline, CDR1 is LNHDA and CDR2 is SQIVND (reference sequence). This CDR3 region has 14 residues. Trimming took 5 bases from V and 2 from J, leaving 12 bases between them.

This chain connects TRBV6-6 to TRBJ1-2; no definite D call. V lost 9 bases, J lost 10 bases, and 12 bases lay in between. Germline assignment: CDR1 MNHNY and CDR2 SVGAGI (reference sequence). The CDR3 consists of 10 residues. CDR3 protein: CASVEGSYTF. CDR3 bases: TGTGCCAGTGTTGAGGGATCCTACACCTTC.

The rearrangement uses TRBV24-1 and TRBJ2-1, with no clear D. Germline V gene lookup returns CDR1 KGHDR and CDR2 SFDVKD. This CDR3 spans 11 amino acids. Trimming left V 9 bases short and J 6 bases short, with 8 bases between. CDR3 residues: CATEAGNEQFF. The CDR3 DNA sequence: TGTGCCACCGAAGCAGGCAATGAGCAGTTCTTC.

This clonotype was seen many times. The chain couples TRBV7-9 to TRBJ2-5; D might be TRBD1 (5 bases). In germline, CDR1 is SEHNR, CDR2 FQNEAQ (reference sequence). V lost 1 base to trimming and J lost 5 bases, with 23 bases between them. This CDR3 comprises 18 residues. The CDR3 bases are TGTGCCAGCAGCTTAGACGACGCCGAAGGGGCCTCCAGGGAGACCCAGTACTTC. This sequence encodes CASSLDDAEGASRETQYF. Supplemented by reference TRBV7-9 and TRBJ2-5, the full variable domain reads DTGVSQNPRHKITKRGQNVTFRCDPISEHNRLYWYRQTLGQGPEFLTYFQNEAQLEKSRLLSDRFSAERPKGSFSTLEIQRTEQGDSAMYLCASSLDDAEGASRETQYFGPGTRLLVL.

The rearrangement joins TRBV12-3 or TRBV12-4 to TRBJ2-6; 15 nucleotides agree with TRBD2. The V gene end was trimmed by 5 bases and the J gene end by 2 bases; junction bases not matched to a gene: 10. The CDR3 has 20 amino acids. CDR3 nucleotides: TGTGCCAGCAGTCCCCCTTGGACTAGCGGGAGGGGTGCTGGGGCCAACGTCCTGACTTTC. Translated: CASSPPWTSGRGAGANVLTF.

The rearrangement joins TRBV6-1 to TRBJ2-7, with TRBD1 identical over 8 bases. Germline V gives CDR1 MNHNS, CDR2 SASEGT. Trimming at V came to 0 bases and at J to 4 bases, leaving 14 bases not matched to a gene. CDR3 length: 18 amino acids. The CDR3 region is CASSEARVAGQVYYEQYF. The CDR3 nucleotides read TGTGCCAGCAGTGAAGCTCGGGTGGCGGGACAGGTCTATTACGAGCAGTACTTC.

This clonotype was recorded at least ten times. The chain uses TRBV7-8 and TRBJ2-7; TRBD2 might be the D (7 bases). The germline CDR1 and CDR2 sequences are SGHVS and FQNEAQ. With 1 base removed from V and 3 bases from J, the gap between germline ends came to 10 bases. The length of the CDR3 is 14 residues. CDR3 loop: CASSLVGGGYEQYF. Here the CDR3 DNA reads TGTGCCAGCAGCTTAGTGGGAGGGGGCTACGAGCAGTACTTC.

As to this clonotype: A clone one base away is much larger, so this may be a read error. This chain joins TRBV4-2 and TRBJ2-7; 10 bases match TRBD1. The CDR3 is made up of 15 amino acids. The V gene's germline CDR1 is LGHNA and CDR2 YNFKEQ. For the CDR3, the DNA is TGTGCCAGAAGCCAAGATCTAGGGACAGGGGACGAGCAGTACTTC. This codes for CARSQDLGTGDEQYF.

This chain joins TRBV7-3 and TRBJ2-1; possibly TRBD2 for D (5 bases). Germline-derived CDR1 and CDR2 are SGHTA and FQGTGA. V was pared by 4 bases and J by 5 bases, with 9 bases between. This CDR3 spans 13 amino acids. The CDR3 DNA reads TGTGCCAGCAGCTCGGGGTCGAACAATGAGCAGTTCTTC. Its translation is CASSSGSNNEQFF. Full variable domain (outside the CDR3, taken from reference TRBV7-3 and TRBJ2-1): GAGVSQTPSNKVTEKGKYVELRCDPISGHTALYWYRQSLGQGPEFLIYFQGTGAADDSGLPNDRFFAVRPEGSVSTLKIQRTERGDSAVYLCASSSGSNNEQFFGPGTRLTVL.

This clonotype was detected many times. V usage is TRBV7-8 and J usage is TRBJ2-5; TRBD2 aligns across 8 bases. The V gene end was trimmed by 0 bases and the J gene end by 1 base; junction bases not matched to a gene: 1. In germline, CDR1 is SGHVS, CDR2 FQNEAQ. There are 15 residues in the CDR3. The CDR3 nucleotides read TGTGCCAGCAGCTTAGCCGGGACTAGCCAAGAGACCCAGTACTTC. Its protein is CASSLAGTSQETQYF.

The chain has TRBV4-1 and TRBJ1-5; no definite D call. This CDR3 is 14 amino acids long. V was shortened by 0 bases and J by 7 bases, with 10 bases between the two germline ends. Per germline, CDR1 MGHRA and CDR2 YSYEKL. The CDR3, as DNA: TGCGCCAGCAGCCAAGAAACGGGAAGGCAGCCCCAGCATTTT. Protein sequence: CASSQETGRQPQHF.

This clonotype was counted between two and nine times. The germline gene is not matched at one end of the junction; a read error may be the cause. The V gene is TRBV28, the J gene TRBJ1-1, with unresolved D. The V gene's germline CDR1 is MDHEN and CDR2 SYDVKM. The CDR3 runs to 12 residues. The CDR3 nucleotides are TGTGCCAGCAGCCCGGTGAAGACTGAAGCTTTCTTT. As protein: CASSPVKTEAFF.

This chain links TRBV9 with TRBJ2-1; 9 nucleotides line up with TRBD1. The V gene end was trimmed by 2 bases and the J gene end by 7 bases; junction bases not matched to a gene: 4. This CDR3 has 14 residues. Per the germline V gene, CDR1 is SGDLS and CDR2 is YYNGEE. The CDR3 DNA sequence: TGTGCCAGCAGCGTCGGGACAGGGCGGAATGAGCAGTTCTTC. Translating gives CASSVGTGRNEQFF.